The present entry profiles one T cell receptor beta chain with its context. Its specific antigen is unknown. No clone much larger than this one lies a single base away; base qualities are absent. This sample is drawn from a study of blood T cells in healthy people across ages (dated by TCRdb to about 2015). A note on the overall study: In model experiments, template switching captured about one uniquely barcoded TCR beta cDNA molecule for every two T cells. To track age-related changes in TCR beta repertoire diversity, the study relied on deep sequencing normalized with unique cDNA molecular identifiers. Donors were grouped into four age groups: young (average about 15 years), middle-aged (39), aged (around 60) and long-lived (less than 85). To avoid experimental bias, donors of different ages were spread randomly across the sequencing lanes. Using the same blood draw, the study looked at two additional independent replicas of 1 million unique cDNA reads for two donors, one aged 18 to 30 and the other aged 80 or older. Results and caveats for the whole study, not just this receptor: Because the CMV infection status of the donors was unknown, age-related changes in expanded clonotypes may potentially have been confounded. Since profiling was done on bulk unsorted PBMCs, naive and antigen-experienced compartments could not be conclusively compared. As age increased, observed TCR beta diversity per million T cells dropped in a roughly linear way, and a significant reduction was already evident by age 40. Compared with the aged group, the long-lived group had more naive CD4+ T cells, fewer expanded clones and increased TCR diversity, a pattern suggesting age selection. Total diversity estimates from one million sequenced T cells were considered lower bounds and underestimates. There was a strong correlation between observed TCR beta diversity and the percentage of naive T cells measured by flow cytometry.

Libraries were constructed by 5' RACE. Reads for this sample came from an Illumina HiSeq 2500. A second PCR of about 7 to 12 cycles was performed with a sample-barcoded 5' primer and a J-beta primer mix. A template-switch 5' adaptor carrying 12 random nucleotides introduced a unique molecular identifier onto each TCR beta cDNA molecule. At least 2.5 million CDR3-containing paired-end reads were obtained from each sample. All of the RNA was converted into first-strand cDNA using the Mint cDNA synthesis kit, with a TRBC-specific oligonucleotide serving as the primer. All cDNA was treated with uracil-DNA glycosylase and then went through a first 18-cycle PCR with the universal primers M1SS and BC2_uni_R. The authors' analysis ran thus. Normalization of each sample was performed by random selection of 1 million high-quality reads, each carrying a distinct molecular identifier. Instead of being binned into consensus sequences, reads that shared molecular identifiers were thrown out. MiTCR, with a Q25 quality threshold and the strictest error-elimination algorithm, was used for CDR3 identification, clonotype clustering and error correction. A nonparametric unseen species model with Euler transformation was used to estimate a lower bound on total TCR beta diversity. Using fastp trimming at Q25 and MiXCR clonotype assembly, TCRdb reanalyzed the public sequencing data and kept in-frame beta chains. Here each entry gathers all rows of one CDR3 protein and keeps the most common genes and DNA. What appears here as the V and J calls and clone size reflects TCRdb's work, not the paper's. The sample has 1.5 million to 1.8 million distinct CDR3 sequences on record, roughly 43% of them singletons. Approximately 4% of the sample lies in the top ten.

The donors were some 36 Caucasian individuals from Russia, aged roughly 6 to 100 years, who were systemically healthy. Roughly 11 milliliters of peripheral blood were drawn from each donor into EDTA-treated Vacutainer tubes. PBMCs were isolated by Ficoll-Paque density-gradient centrifugation, with at least 6 million obtained per sample. Trizol reagent was used to extract total RNA from the PBMCs, yielding at least 5 micrograms per sample. For every donor, flow cytometry on a PBMC aliquot measured the percentage of naive CD45RAhigh/CD27high T cells. CDR3 length: 14 amino acids, cysteine to phenylalanine. The only DNA kept is the CDR3, 42 bases in frame from the first base. Trimming takes 6 bases from V and 12 bases from J, and the germline ends sit 24 bases apart. From a lookup of the germline V gene (reference sequence), CDR1 and CDR2 are DFQATT and SNEGSKA.

This sequence originates from a woman aged 18-30 years in good health. Sequencing used blood. The chain employs TRBV20-1 and TRBJ1-5; matching of 5 bases hints at TRBD1 as the D gene. In nucleotide form, the sequence is TGCAGTGCCGCTCGGACAAGAGGAGGAAGGGGCCAGCATTTT. Translated, this is CSAARTRGGRGQHF.